This is a list of T cell receptor beta chains from one sample in a study of blood T cell repertoires in COVID-19. Clones were sequenced by immunoSEQ multiplex PCR, and TCRdb holds only the in-frame ones, with some missing. The profile shows roughly 90,000 clones, roughly 89% of them singletons. Sequencing was performed on peripheral blood. Receptors originate from a man aged 50-59 years with acute or convalescent COVID-19. Both conserved end residues are part of each CDR3. D genes are given only for firm matches. The size entry is marked missing in some rows and otherwise reads once, few, many or a size class.

CASSVAAGGSTGELFF | TGTGCCAGCAGCGTAGCGGCGGGAGGTTCCACCGGGGAGCTGTTTTTT | TRBV9 | TRBD2 | . | TRBJ2-2
CASDAGGPYNEQFF | TGTGCCAGCGATGCGGGAGGGCCCTACAATGAGCAGTTCTTC | TRBV2 | TRBD2 | . | TRBJ2-1
CASRAHGQGMSEQYF | TGCGCCAGCAGGGCACATGGACAGGGAATGTCCGAGCAGTACTTC | TRBV5-1 | TRBD1 | . | TRBJ2-7
CASSQGKAGLSYNEQFF | TGCGCCAGCAGCCAAGGCAAGGCGGGACTCTCCTACAATGAGCAGTTCTTC | TRBV4-1 | . | . | TRBJ2-1
CASSSILLAASTGELFF | TGCGCCAGCAGCTCGATTCTACTAGCGGCCTCCACCGGGGAGCTGTTTTTT | TRBV5-1 | TRBD2 | . | TRBJ2-2
CASSSTGNYEQYF | TGCGCCAGCAGCTCGACAGGGAACTACGAGCAGTACTTC | TRBV5-1 | TRBD1 | . | TRBJ2-7
CASGDTRLEQYF | TGTGCCAGCGGGGACACGCGCCTAGAGCAGTACTTC | TRBV2 | . | . | TRBJ2-7
CASSFQQGAKNIQYF | TGTGCCAGCAGTTTTCAACAGGGGGCCAAAAACATTCAGTACTTC | TRBV28 | TRBD1 | . | TRBJ2-4
CASGTGQSGYTF | TGTGCCAGCGGGACAGGTCAGAGCGGCTACACCTTC | TRBV2 | TRBD1 | . | TRBJ1-2
CASSLAQASTDTQYF | TGCGCCAGCAGCTTGGCCCAGGCCAGCACAGATACGCAGTATTTT | TRBV5-1 | . | once | TRBJ2-3
CASSPSVAGENGYTF | TGTGCCAGCTCACCAAGCGTGGCAGGGGAGAATGGCTACACCTTC | TRBV18 | . | . | TRBJ1-2
CASSQDGAGINTEAFF | TGTGCCAGCAGCCAAGATGGGGCAGGGATAAACACTGAAGCTTTCTTT | TRBV3-1/TRBV3-2 | . | once | TRBJ1-1
CASSLVTGTPYNEQFF | TGCGCCAGCAGCTTGGTCACCGGGACACCCTACAATGAGCAGTTCTTC | TRBV5-1 | . | . | TRBJ2-1
CASSPTGRYGYTF | TGTGCCAGCAGTCCGACAGGGAGGTATGGCTACACCTTC | TRBV12-3/TRBV12-4 | TRBD1 | . | TRBJ1-2
CSVEGTYGSYEQYF | TGCAGCGTTGAAGGGACATACGGCTCCTACGAGCAGTACTTC | TRBV29-1 | . | . | TRBJ2-7
CASSYIQPPDQPQHF | TGTGCCAGCAGTTACATACAGCCCCCGGATCAGCCCCAGCATTTT | TRBV6-2/TRBV6-3 | . | once | TRBJ1-5
CASSLPGEGAFF | TGTGCCAGCAGTCTCCCAGGGGAAGGAGCTTTCTTT | TRBV28 | . | . | TRBJ1-1
CASSQDPDIEKLFF | TGCGCCAGCAGCCAGGACCCGGACATTGAAAAACTGTTTTTT | TRBV4-1 | . | . | TRBJ1-4
CASSPGTSGGADTQYF | TGTGCCAGCAGCCCCGGGACTAGCGGGGGGGCGGATACGCAGTATTTT | TRBV9 | TRBD2 | . | TRBJ2-3
CASRDDRGTGELFF | TGCGCCAGCAGAGATGACCGCGGAACCGGGGAGCTGTTTTTT | TRBV10-1 | . | few | TRBJ2-2
CASSLSGQRSYNEQFF | TGTGCCAGCAGTTTATCAGGGCAGCGGTCCTACAATGAGCAGTTCTTC | TRBV27 | . | . | TRBJ2-1
CASSLTDTQYF | TGTGCCAGCAGTCTCACAGATACGCAGTATTTT | TRBV12-3/TRBV12-4 | . | . | TRBJ2-3
CARSLCWAGHHSPLHF | TGTGCCAGAAGCTTGTGTTGGGCAGGGCATCATTCACCCCTCCACTTT | TRBV5-3 | . | . | TRBJ1-6
CASSPRGGAGNTGELFF | TGCGCCAGCAGCCCCCGGGGGGGCGCGGGTAATACCGGGGAGCTGTTTTTT | TRBV4-3 | TRBD2 | once | TRBJ2-2
CASSLRGGSTWNEQFF | TGTGCCAGCAGCTTAAGGGGCGGGAGCACGTGGAATGAGCAGTTCTTC | TRBV11-2 | TRBD2 | once | TRBJ2-1
CASSKGSYNQPQHF | TGTGCCAGCAGTAAGGGGTCATACAATCAGCCCCAGCATTTT | TRBV28 | . | . | TRBJ1-5
CASSPRVFQGIQYF | TGTGCCAGCTCACCGAGGGTATTCCAAGGCATTCAGTACTTC | TRBV18 | . | few | TRBJ2-4
CASKMIGSYNSPLHF | TGTGCCAGCAAGATGATCGGCTCCTATAATTCACCCCTCCACTTT | TRBV6-5 | . | . | TRBJ1-6
CASSYTTGTGGYTF | TGTGCCAGCAGTTACACCACCGGGACAGGTGGCTACACCTTC | TRBV5-4 | TRBD1 | . | TRBJ1-2
CASRTTSGEDTQYF | TGTGCCAGCAGAACGACTAGCGGGGAAGATACGCAGTATTTT | TRBV3-1/TRBV3-2 | TRBD2 | . | TRBJ2-3
CASSLTADGYTF | TGCGCCAGCAGCTTGACAGCTGATGGCTACACCTTC | TRBV5-1 | . | . | TRBJ1-2
CASSLGPNSGNTIYF | TGTGCCAGCAGCTTGGGGCCGAACTCTGGAAACACCATATATTTT | TRBV5-5 | . | once | TRBJ1-3
CASSRTTGGADTEAFF | TGTGCCAGCAGCAGAACGACAGGGGGCGCGGACACTGAAGCTTTCTTT | TRBV7-9 | TRBD1 | . | TRBJ1-1
CASSPMDGGDTQYF | TGTGCCAGCAGCCCTATGGACGGAGGGGATACGCAGTATTTT | TRBV7-9 | . | . | TRBJ2-3
CASSQISGVDNTEAFF | TGCGCCAGCAGCCAGATATCGGGAGTGGACAACACTGAAGCTTTCTTT | TRBV4-3 | . | once | TRBJ1-1
CASSQTGESEAFF | TGCGCCAGCAGCCAGACAGGGGAATCTGAAGCTTTCTTT | TRBV4-1 | TRBD1 | medium-sized | TRBJ1-1
CASTETGGMAGELFF | TGTGCCAGCACCGAAACCGGGGGTATGGCCGGGGAGCTGTTTTTT | TRBV13 | . | . | TRBJ2-2
CASSFPKRTGRETQYF | TGTGCCAGCAGCTTCCCAAAGCGGACAGGGAGGGAGACCCAGTACTTC | TRBV7-2 | TRBD1 | . | TRBJ2-5
CASSLRLGSPTEAFF | TGTGCCAGCAGCTTAAGGCTAGGGAGTCCCACTGAAGCTTTCTTT | TRBV7-3 | . | . | TRBJ1-1
CASSQTGINYGYTF | TGTGCCAGTAGTCAAACAGGGATAAACTATGGCTACACCTTC | TRBV19 | . | . | TRBJ1-2
CASSDRQGESPLHF | TGTGCCAGCAGTGATAGACAGGGGGAGTCACCCCTCCACTTT | TRBV6-1 | TRBD1 | . | TRBJ1-6
CASSPGQTTEAFF | TGCGCCAGCAGCCCCGGACAGACCACTGAAGCTTTCTTT | TRBV5-1 | . | . | TRBJ1-1
CASSYSGDTEAFF | TGTGCCAGCAGCTATTCCGGAGACACTGAAGCTTTCTTT | TRBV7-2 | . | . | TRBJ1-1
CASSDSGANVLTF | TGTGCCAGCAGTGATAGCGGGGCCAACGTCCTGACTTTC | TRBV6-1 | . | . | TRBJ2-6
CAWSLMTSRGYTF | TGTGCCTGGAGTTTAATGACTAGCCGGGGCTACACCTTC | TRBV30 | . | . | TRBJ1-2
CASSFGPSKEGKLFF | TGTGCCAGCAGTTTTGGCCCTTCCAAAGAGGGAAAACTGTTTTTT | TRBV28 | . | . | TRBJ1-4
CASTPQGNSYNEQFF | TGTGCCAGTACCCCGCAGGGGAACTCCTACAATGAGCAGTTCTTC | TRBV19 | . | . | TRBJ2-1
CASTRTSGRIGNTGELFF | TGTGCCAGCACCCGGACTAGCGGGAGGATCGGAAACACCGGGGAGCTGTTTTTT | TRBV27 | TRBD2 | . | TRBJ2-2
CASSRDSYYEQYF | TGTGCCAGCAGCCGGGACTCCTACTACGAGCAGTACTTC | TRBV7-9 | . | few | TRBJ2-7
CASSLSIGQGGNGANVLTF | TGTGCCAGCAGCTTAAGTATTGGGCAGGGGGGAAATGGGGCCAACGTCCTGACTTTC | TRBV11-2 | . | . | TRBJ2-6
CASSTPGRGHEKLFF | TGTGCCAGTAGTACCCCGGGCAGGGGGCACGAAAAACTGTTTTTT | TRBV19 | TRBD1 | . | TRBJ1-4